Listed below are T cell receptor beta chains from one sample, sequenced in a study of cytomegalovirus exposure and HLA in healthy donors. The method was immunoSEQ multiplex PCR; TCRdb's version includes in-frame clones alone and lacks a portion of them. The sample has a few hundred thousand clones, about 82% seen once; the top ten hold about 3%. The sequencing sample was made of PBMCs. These receptors were collected from a young man in good health and CMV-seronegative. Each CDR3 is given with its conserved first and last residue. D genes are given only for firm matches. Not every row has a clone size; where given, it reads once, few, many or a size class.

abundance | j_gene | v_gene | d_gene | CDR3nt | CDR3aa
- | TRBJ2-7 | TRBV28 | TRBD1 | TGTGCCAGCAGTTTACCAAACACCGGACAGGGCGAGCAGTACTTC | CASSLPNTGQGEQYF
once | TRBJ1-4 | TRBV5-6 | TRBD1 | TGTGCCAGCAGCTTAGACAGGGGATATGAAAAACTGTTTTTT | CASSLDRGYEKLFF
- | TRBJ1-1 | TRBV10-1 | - | TGCGCCAGCAGTGAGGGAGGGGCGTCGAACACTGAAGCTTTCTTT | CASSEGGASNTEAFF
- | TRBJ1-2 | TRBV5-1 | TRBD1 | TGCGCCAGCAGCTTGGGACAGGGCGAATTACTAGGTGGCTACACCTTC | CASSLGQGELLGGYTF
- | TRBJ2-2 | TRBV19 | TRBD1 | TGTGCCAGCCGGGACAGAGGGACCGGGGAGCTGTTTTTT | CASRDRGTGELFF
- | TRBJ1-1 | TRBV5-8 | - | TGTGCCAGCAGACTCCCTGGTGGGAGCACTGAAGCTTTCTTT | CASRLPGGSTEAFF
- | TRBJ2-5 | TRBV2 | TRBD2 | TGTGCCAGCAGTGAACGGCTAGCGGGGGGATTTGGGGTGGAGACCCAGTACTTC | CASSERLAGGFGVETQYF
- | TRBJ1-2 | TRBV18 | TRBD1 | TGTGCCAGCTCACCATCCGAGACAGGGTACTATGGCTACACCTTC | CASSPSETGYYGYTF
once | TRBJ1-4 | TRBV5-1 | - | TGCGCCAGCAGCTTGGGACAGCCAACTAATGAAAAACTGTTTTTT | CASSLGQPTNEKLFF
once | TRBJ1-2 | TRBV6-1 | - | TGTGCCAGCAGTGGGGAGGGAATAGGGGTTCGAATCTCTAACTATGGCTACACCTTC | CASSGEGIGVRISNYGYTF
- | TRBJ2-2 | TRBV19 | - | TGTGCCAGTAGTATAGACCCAGTGGCAGATAACACCGGGGAGCTGTTTTTT | CASSIDPVADNTGELFF
- | TRBJ2-1 | TRBV6-5 | TRBD1 | TGTGCCAGCAGTTACTCGGACAGGGCCAATGAGCAGTTCTTC | CASSYSDRANEQFF
- | TRBJ2-3 | TRBV5-4 | TRBD1 | TGTGCCAGCAGCTTGAAGGGACAGGGGGCAGATACGCAGTATTTT | CASSLKGQGADTQYF
- | TRBJ2-2 | TRBV5-1 | TRBD2 | TGCGCCAGCAGCTTGGTACTAGCGGGAAACACCGGGGAGCTGTTTTTT | CASSLVLAGNTGELFF
- | TRBJ2-3 | TRBV9 | TRBD2 | TGTGCCAGCAGCGTAGAACCCGGGGGGGGCAGGGCAGATACGCAGTATTTT | CASSVEPGGGRADTQYF
- | TRBJ2-3 | TRBV7-2 | TRBD2 | TGTGCCAGCAGCTTCGGGGATGGACTAGCGGGGGGGCAAGATACGCAGTATTTT | CASSFGDGLAGGQDTQYF
- | TRBJ2-3 | TRBV19 | - | TGTGCCAGTAGTATGGTGGGGCCAGATACGCAGTATTTT | CASSMVGPDTQYF
- | TRBJ2-1 | TRBV6-5 | TRBD1 | TGTGCCAGCAGACGACAGGGTGGGATCTACAATGAGCAGTTCTTC | CASRRQGGIYNEQFF
- | TRBJ2-3 | TRBV13 | - | TGTGCCAGCAGCTTATCGAGCGAGAACACAGATACGCAGTATTTT | CASSLSSENTDTQYF
once | TRBJ1-6 | TRBV28 | - | TGTGCCAGCAGTCTGGGCCCCATTAGTTCACCCCTCCACTTT | CASSLGPISSPLHF
once | TRBJ2-1 | TRBV7-8 | TRBD1 | TGTGCCAGCAGCTTGGGGGGACAGGGTTTCAATGAGCAGTTCTTC | CASSLGGQGFNEQFF
- | TRBJ1-4 | TRBV5-8 | - | TGTGCCAGCAGCTTGGCGGGGGAAAAACTGTTTTTT | CASSLAGEKLFF
- | TRBJ1-1 | TRBV5-1 | - | TGCGCCAGCAGCTTGGCAGGGGCAATGAACACTGAAGCTTTCTTT | CASSLAGAMNTEAFF
- | TRBJ2-3 | TRBV7-2 | - | TGTGCCAGCAGCTTAGTGGGGGGGCCAGGGGATACGCAGTATTTT | CASSLVGGPGDTQYF
- | TRBJ2-4 | TRBV9 | - | TGTGCCAGCAGCCCAGTAGGGGGTCAGAACATTCAGTACTTC | CASSPVGGQNIQYF
- | TRBJ2-3 | TRBV18 | TRBD2 | TGTGCCAGCTCACCGGCAGTAGCGGGGGCCAGCACAGATACGCAGTATTTT | CASSPAVAGASTDTQYF
- | TRBJ2-7 | TRBV28 | - | TGTGCCAGCAGTTCCATTACCGGGCAGTACTTC | CASSSITGQYF
- | TRBJ1-6 | TRBV28 | - | TGTGCCAGCAGCCGGGCTGGAGGGCTAGGTTCACCCCTCCACTTT | CASSRAGGLGSPLHF
- | TRBJ2-7 | TRBV4-1 | - | TGCGCCAGCAGCCAAGACCCTTTCGTGTACGAGCAGTACTTC | CASSQDPFVYEQYF
- | TRBJ1-2 | TRBV5-6 | TRBD1 | TGTGCCAGCTCAAACAGGGGGTATCTAGACTATGGCTACACCTTC | CASSNRGYLDYGYTF
- | TRBJ2-4 | TRBV5-8 | TRBD2 | TGTGCCAGCAGCTTGGGCGGGGGGGCCAAAAACATTCAGTACTTC | CASSLGGGAKNIQYF
once | TRBJ2-7 | TRBV7-3 | - | TGTGCCAGCAGCTTGGGTTACCCGAGGGACGAGCAGTACTTC | CASSLGYPRDEQYF
- | TRBJ2-4 | TRBV7-8 | - | TGTGCCAGCAGTGACAGACGACTAGCCAAAAACATTCAGTACTTC | CASSDRRLAKNIQYF
- | TRBJ1-5 | TRBV28 | - | TGTGCCAGCAGCCTCGGACCAGGGAGGGGCAATCAGCCCCAGCATTTT | CASSLGPGRGNQPQHF
- | TRBJ1-2 | TRBV5-8 | - | TGTGCCAGCAGCTTGGCGGGCTTTAGGGGTGGCTACACCTTC | CASSLAGFRGGYTF
- | TRBJ2-1 | TRBV18 | TRBD1 | TGTGCCAGCTCACCCTCAGGGACAGTGGATGGCGGTGAGCAGTTCTTC | CASSPSGTVDGGEQFF
- | TRBJ2-5 | TRBV7-9 | - | TGTGCCAGCAGCTCCGAACTCTATGGGACCCAGTACTTC | CASSSELYGTQYF
- | TRBJ2-5 | TRBV29-1 | - | TGCAGCGTGTCGGGGACCCAGTACTTC | CSVSGTQYF
- | TRBJ1-1 | TRBV11-2 | - | TGTGCCAGCAGCTTAGATCGGACTGAAGCTTTCTTT | CASSLDRTEAFF
- | TRBJ2-1 | TRBV5-4 | - | TGTGCCAGCAGCTTAGAGAGGGGGGGCTACAATGAGCAGTTCTTC | CASSLERGGYNEQFF
- | TRBJ1-1 | TRBV4-1 | - | TGCGCCAGCAGCCAAGTGAACAGGGAGACTGAAGCTTTCTTT | CASSQVNRETEAFF
- | TRBJ2-7 | TRBV5-6 | TRBD2 | TGTGCCAGCAGCTTGACTAGCGGCTACGAGCAGTACTTC | CASSLTSGYEQYF
- | TRBJ2-1 | TRBV15 | TRBD2 | TGTGCCACCAGCAGAGAGCTAGCGGGGACTGGCAATGAGCAGTTCTTC | CATSRELAGTGNEQFF
- | TRBJ1-3 | TRBV4-1 | - | TGCGCCAGCAGCCAAGGTCCCTACTCTGGAAACACCATATATTTT | CASSQGPYSGNTIYF
- | TRBJ2-3 | TRBV5-6 | - | TGTGCCAGCAGCTTTCAGGGGTTAGGCACAGATACGCAGTATTTT | CASSFQGLGTDTQYF
once | TRBJ2-5 | TRBV5-6 | - | TGTGCCAGCAGCCGAATTAAACCAGGGATCGGAGAGACCCAGTACTTC | CASSRIKPGIGETQYF
- | TRBJ2-2 | TRBV11-2 | TRBD1 | TGTGCCAGCAGCCGACAGGGTTCAATCGGGGAGCTGTTTTTT | CASSRQGSIGELFF
- | TRBJ1-2 | TRBV11-2 | TRBD1 | TGTGCCAGCAGCTCTAGGGTACAGGGGGCAGAGGGCTATGGCTACACCTTC | CASSSRVQGAEGYGYTF
few | TRBJ1-2 | TRBV19 | - | TGTGCCAGTAGTGTCGTTGACTATGGCTACACCTTC | CASSVVDYGYTF
- | TRBJ2-7 | TRBV5-6 | - | TGTGCCAGCAGCTTGCCCCGAGGGGGACCGAGGCCCTACGAGCAGTACTTC | CASSLPRGGPRPYEQYF
- | TRBJ2-3 | TRBV5-4 | TRBD2 | TGTGCCAGCAGCTTGGCAGTAGCGGGCGTTTATAGCACAGATACGCAGTATTTT | CASSLAVAGVYSTDTQYF
- | TRBJ2-2 | TRBV4-2 | - | TGTGCCAGCAGCCAAGATGATGCGGGATTGAACACCGGGGAGCTGTTTTTT | CASSQDDAGLNTGELFF
- | TRBJ1-6 | TRBV10-1 | - | TGCGCCAGCAGTGAAGCAGGGGTCGGGTCACCCCTCCACTTT | CASSEAGVGSPLHF
- | TRBJ2-5 | TRBV18 | - | TGTGCCAGCTCACCCCTATACCAAGAGACCCAGTACTTC | CASSPLYQETQYF
- | TRBJ2-4 | TRBV4-3 | - | TGCGCCAGCAGCCAAGATAGGGAGGGGGTTCAGTACTTC | CASSQDREGVQYF
- | TRBJ2-1 | TRBV7-2 | - | TGTGCCAGCAGATTACTCCCCTACAATGAGCAGTTCTTC | CASRLLPYNEQFF
- | TRBJ2-6 | TRBV6-1 | TRBD1 | TGTGCCAGCAGTGAAGCGCAGGGGGCGTCTGGGGCCAACGTCCTGACTTTC | CASSEAQGASGANVLTF
- | TRBJ2-1 | TRBV11-2 | TRBD1 | TGTGCCAGCAGCCCGACGCAGGGGGCAAGACATGAGCAGTTCTTC | CASSPTQGARHEQFF
- | TRBJ1-1 | TRBV25-1 | TRBD1 | TGTGCCAGCAGTGAGGCGGGACAGAGGGTTCGTGCTTTCTTT | CASSEAGQRVRAFF